One and the same sample provided the 14 T cell receptor beta chains below, sequenced in a study of cytomegalovirus exposure and HLA in healthy donors. The primer mix had 60 Vbeta and 13 Jbeta primers. Clones were sequenced by immunoSEQ multiplex PCR, and TCRdb holds only the in-frame ones, with some missing. The sample comprises roughly 200,000 clones, 80% to 90% of which are singletons, and around 0.34% rests with the top ten. Sequencing used PBMCs. These receptor sequences come from a woman aged 25 to 39 in good health and CMV-seronegative.

The chain carries TRBV11-1 and TRBJ2-2, with TRBD1 matching over 12 bases. Losses at the gene ends were 8 bases for V and 6 bases for J; bases not matched to a gene: 10. Germline V gene data show CDR1 as SGHAT and CDR2 as FQDESV (reference sequence). There are 16 residues in the CDR3. For the CDR3, the DNA is TGTGCCAGCGATAGATCCGGGACAGGGGGCTCCGGGGAGCTGTTTTTT. Its translation is CASDRSGTGGSGELFF.

This clone has more than one count but fewer than ten. The CDR3 DNA reads TGTGCCAGCAGTTCACCAGGGGGCGCGGTGGACACTGAAGCTTTCTTT. Its protein is CASSSPGGAVDTEAFF. The rearrangement uses TRBV28 and TRBJ1-1; 8 positions match TRBD1. J was trimmed by 3 bases and V by 4 bases; bases with no gene match: 10. Per germline, CDR1 MDHEN and CDR2 SYDVKM. CDR3 length: 16 residues.

This chain joins TRBV18 and TRBJ1-4; tentative D call: TRBD1 (6 bases). Germline V gene sequence: CDR1 KGHSH, CDR2 LQKENI. Trimming removed 2 bases at V and 8 bases at J, with 15 bases between. The CDR3 sequence is 15 residues long. CDR3 in amino acids: CASSPRGGIEEKLFF. CDR3 DNA sequence: TGTGCCAGCTCACCAAGGGGGGGAATTGAGGAAAAACTGTTTTTT. The full variable domain, rest sourced from reference TRBV18 and TRBJ1-4, is NAGVMQNPRHLVRRRGQEARLRCSPMKGHSHVYWYRQLPEEGLKFMVYLQKENIIDESGMPKERFSAEFPKEGPSILRIQQVVRGDSAAYFCASSPRGGIEEKLFFGSGTQLSVL.

The CDR3 bases are TGTGCCAGCAGTTCACAGGGGGCAGGCACTGAAGCTTTCTTT. Translated, it gives CASSSQGAGTEAFF. The J gene is TRBJ1-1, the V gene TRBV7-8, with TRBD1 identical over 9 bases. Germline CDR1 is SGHVS and CDR2 is FQNEAQ. The CDR3 runs to 14 residues. With V trimmed by 6 bases and J by 4 bases, 6 bases remained unmatched.

Turning to this clone: This sample also contains other DNA sequences that code for the same CDR3. The CDR3 sequence is CASSQDVTGHYEQYF. As DNA, the CDR3 is TGTGCCAGCAGCCAAGATGTCACCGGCCACTACGAGCAGTACTTC. The rearrangement links TRBV4-2 to TRBJ2-5; D call uncertain. The tail of the sequence fits TRBJ2-7 better, so the J call may be wrong. Germline V gene data show CDR1 as LGHNA and CDR2 as YNFKEQ. CDR3 length: 15 residues.

The chain combines TRBV28 with TRBJ2-7; no reliable D call. The CDR3 has 16 amino acids. V lost 7 bases and J 5 bases, leaving 24 bases between the germline ends. Germline assignment: CDR1 MDHEN and CDR2 SYDVKM. Here the CDR3 reads CASNPLGEQTSNEQYF. In nucleotides, the CDR3 is TGTGCCAGCAACCCACTCGGCGAACAGACGAGCAACGAGCAGTACTTC. Looking up the rest from reference TRBV28 and TRBJ2-7 gives the full variable domain: DVKVTQSSRYLVKRTGEKVFLECVQDMDHENMFWYRQDPGLGLRLIYFSYDVKMKEKGDIPEGYSVSREKKERFSLILESASTNQTSMYLCASNPLGEQTSNEQYFGPGTRLTVT.

Worth noting for this clone: The germline gene is not matched at one end of the junction; a read error may be the cause. The chain links TRBV7-9 to TRBJ2-2; 8 nucleotides line up with TRBD1. The CDR3 covers 16 residues. In germline, CDR1 is SEHNR, CDR2 FQNEAQ (reference sequence). Here the CDR3 DNA reads TGTTCCAGCAGCTCCCGGGACAGGAGGAACACCGGGGAGCTGTTTTTT. Translation: CSSSSRDRRNTGELFF.

This clone was detected a few times. The chain links TRBV27 to TRBJ2-1, with a weak D call TRBD2 (5 bases). Germline CDR1 reads MNHEY; CDR2 reads SMNVEV (reference sequence). V lost 2 bases and J lost 3, with 11 bases in between. This CDR3 has 15 amino acids. In DNA, the CDR3 is TGTGCCAGCAGTTTAAACGGGAACTACTACAATGAGCAGTTCTTC. Protein sequence: CASSLNGNYYNEQFF.

The chain has TRBV6-4 and TRBJ1-1; unclear D gene. CDR1 and CDR2 (germline): MRHNA, SNTAGT. The ends were cut back, 2 bases at V and 5 bases at J, with 12 bases in the middle. The CDR3 length is 14 residues. This CDR3 is CASSDERLGTEAFF. In DNA, the CDR3 is TGTGCCAGCAGTGACGAGCGGTTAGGGACTGAAGCTTTCTTT.

V and J are TRBV7-9 and TRBJ2-1; 8 bases are shared with TRBD1. Germline CDR1 SEHNR, CDR2 FQNEAQ (reference sequence). J lost 3 bases, V lost 5 bases, and 9 bases had no gene match. The length of the CDR3 is 16 residues. The CDR3 DNA sequence: TGTGCCAGCAGCGGTTCCGGGACAGGTGTCTACAATGAGCAGTTCTTC. Protein: CASSGSGTGVYNEQFF.

The chain is built from TRBV18 and TRBJ2-1, with 7 bases identical to TRBD1. Germline trimming cut 3 bases from V and 7 bases from J; bases unmatched to any gene: 15. This CDR3 has 17 residues. Germline V lookup: CDR1 KGHSH, CDR2 LQKENI. Here the CDR3 DNA reads TGTGCCAGCTCACCGCAGGGGGTGGCTCCTACAGGAAATGAGCAGTTCTTC. Translated: CASSPQGVAPTGNEQFF.

The V and J genes are TRBV4-1 and TRBJ2-1; D is possibly TRBD2 (5 bases). This CDR3 comprises 15 residues. V dropped 3 bases and J dropped 8 bases, with 17 bases sitting between them. CDR1 and CDR2 from the germline V gene are MGHRA and YSYEKL. The CDR3 nucleotides read TGCGCCAGCAGCCAGACCTCGTTGGGTAGCGATGAGCAGTTCTTC. The encoded protein is CASSQTSLGSDEQFF.

The chain combines TRBV6-5 with TRBJ1-5; no definite D call. This CDR3 spans 13 amino acids. Germline V gene data show CDR1 as MNHEY and CDR2 as SVGAGI. The V end was cut by 6 bases, the J end by 0 bases, with 6 bases between. CDR3 nucleotides: TGTGCCAGCAGCCGCAGTAGCAATCAGCCCCAGCATTTT. Encoded protein: CASSRSSNQPQHF.

The chain links TRBV18 to TRBJ2-5; D uncertain. CDR1 is KGHSH, CDR2 LQKENI, per germline. V was clipped by 3 bases and J by 5 bases, with 10 bases between them. This CDR3 comprises 13 residues. The CDR3 reads CASSPRSDETQYF. The CDR3, as DNA: TGTGCCAGCTCACCGCGAAGCGATGAGACCCAGTACTTC.